These 28 T cell receptor beta chains came from one sample sequenced in a study of PD-1 blockade in mismatch repair-deficient tumors. Measured with immunoSEQ multiplex PCR; TCRdb has only the in-frame clones, and not every one. The sample lists about 51,000 clones, about 85% occurring once. The source was peripheral blood, collected approximately 18 weeks after starting pembrolizumab. The source of these receptors is an adult with mismatch repair-deficient cancer.

The chain joins TRBV10-3 to TRBJ2-1; TRBD2 aligns across 12 bases. Germline CDR1 is ENHRY and CDR2 is SYGVKD. The CDR3 covers 19 residues. The ends lost 3 bases at V and 5 bases at J; junction bases unmatched: 14. CDR3 region: CAISEGSTRTSGKHNEQFF. CDR3 bases: TGTGCCATCAGTGAAGGGTCTACCAGGACTAGCGGGAAACACAATGAGCAGTTCTTC.

This clone has a handful of counts. The chain has TRBV7-9 and TRBJ1-2; D is unclear. The CDR3 runs 13 residues. V shed 7 bases and J shed 4 bases, with 13 bases lying between them. Germline V gives CDR1 SEHNR, CDR2 FQNEAQ (reference sequence). The CDR3 region is CASTGRGPYGYTF. The CDR3 coding sequence is TGTGCCAGCACCGGGCGGGGTCCCTATGGCTACACCTTC.

The chain joins TRBV5-1 to TRBJ1-5; D gene unclear. The V end was cut by 5 bases, the J end by 0 bases, with 6 bases between. The CDR3 is 13 residues long. Germline CDR1 is SGHRS and CDR2 is YFSETQ. The CDR3 loop reads CASRRDSNQPQHF. CDR3 DNA: TGCGCCAGCAGGAGGGATAGCAATCAGCCCCAGCATTTT.

This chain links TRBV18 with TRBJ1-5; D gene uncertain. The CDR3 is 12 residues long. V shed 5 bases and J shed 8 bases, with 10 bases lying between them. In germline, CDR1 is KGHSH, CDR2 LQKENI. The chain's CDR3 is CASSSTREPQHF. CDR3 sequence (DNA): TGTGCCAGCTCATCGACAAGGGAGCCCCAGCATTTT.

The genes are TRBV6-1 and TRBJ2-4, with 8 bases lining up with TRBD1. CDR1 and CDR2 from the germline V gene are MNHNS and SASEGT. This CDR3 has 14 residues. With 7 bases clipped from V and 3 bases from J, the junction kept 5 bases outside the gene matches. The CDR3 coding sequence is TGTGCCAGCACGAAACAGGGGGACAAAAACATTCAGTACTTC. Protein sequence: CASTKQGDKNIQYF.

The CDR3 bases are TGTGCCAGCAGCTTATACTCGACAGACCAAGAGACCCAGTACTTC. Amino acids: CASSLYSTDQETQYF. J is TRBJ2-5 and V is TRBV11-3; perhaps TRBD1 as D (5 bases). CDR1 SGHNT and CDR2 YENEEA come from the germline V gene. There are 15 residues in the CDR3. V shed 2 bases and J shed 0 bases, with 10 bases lying between them.

A single count supports this clone. J is TRBJ1-2 and V is TRBV14, with D tentatively TRBD1 (5 bases). The CDR3 totals 15 residues. V was trimmed by 1 base and J by 0 bases, leaving 9 bases between them. Germline V CDR1 and CDR2: SGHDN, FVKESK. The CDR3 DNA is TGTGCCAGCAGCCAAGGACAGAGGGCTAACTATGGCTACACCTTC. This gives the protein CASSQGQRANYGYTF. The full variable domain, completed using reference TRBV14 and TRBJ1-2, is EAGVTQFPSHSVIEKGQTVTLRCDPISGHDNLYWYRRVMGKEIKFLLHFVKESKQDESGMPNNRFLAERTGGTYSTLKVQPAELEDSGVYFCASSQGQRANYGYTFGSGTRLTVV.

This clone showed up just once. The chain employs TRBV2 and TRBJ2-1; 9 bases align to TRBD2. The CDR3 has 15 residues. The germline gives CDR1 SNHLY, CDR2 FYNNEI. V was clipped by 8 bases and J by 0 bases; unmatched bases: 5. CDR3: CASARLAASYNEQFF. DNA for the CDR3: TGTGCCAGCGCCAGACTAGCGGCCTCCTACAATGAGCAGTTCTTC.

This chain uses TRBV19 with TRBJ1-2; TRBD1 agrees at 8 bases. There are 14 residues in the CDR3. V lost 3 bases to trimming and J lost 5 bases; unmatched junction nucleotides: 5. CDR1 LNHDA and CDR2 SQIVND come from the germline V gene (reference sequence). The CDR3 nucleotides are TGTGCCAGTAGTATTTCAGGGGGCGCATATGGCTACACCTTC. Translating gives CASSISGGAYGYTF.

The chain employs TRBV28 and TRBJ1-2, with no clear D. Trimming removed 6 bases at V and 3 bases at J, with 14 bases between. Per germline, CDR1 MDHEN and CDR2 SYDVKM. The CDR3 is 14 amino acids. CDR3 sequence: CASSLKSSYYGYTF. In DNA, the CDR3 is TGTGCCAGCAGCCTCAAGTCCAGTTACTATGGCTACACCTTC.

Here the CDR3 DNA reads TGTGCCAGCAGCTTAGAAGGGACCTCCTACAATGAGCAGTTCTTC. It specifies CASSLEGTSYNEQFF. The chain joins TRBV11-3 to TRBJ2-1; D assignment may be TRBD1 or TRBD2 (5 bases each). This CDR3 has 15 amino acids. The germline V and J ends were trimmed by 0 bases and 0 bases, with 6 bases remaining between them. From germline, CDR1 is SGHNT and CDR2 YENEEA.

The chain combines TRBV30 with TRBJ1-2; 8 bases agree with TRBD1. The CDR3 covers 12 residues. Per the germline V gene, CDR1 is GTSNPN and CDR2 is SVGIG (reference sequence). J was trimmed by 8 bases and V by 3 bases; bases with no gene match: 5. The CDR3 reads CAWRETGDGYTF. The CDR3 DNA reads TGTGCCTGGAGGGAGACAGGGGACGGCTACACCTTC.

This clone has only a few counts. The genes are TRBV6-1 and TRBJ2-7; a weak D match, TRBD2 (5 bases). Germline assignment: CDR1 MNHNS and CDR2 SASEGT. CDR3 length: 14 amino acids. V was trimmed by 3 bases and J by 0 bases, leaving 9 bases between them. The CDR3 reads CASSDRGSSYEQYF. CDR3 DNA: TGTGCCAGCAGTGACAGAGGGAGCTCCTACGAGCAGTACTTC.

The chain has TRBV7-2 and TRBJ1-5; 9 bases fit TRBD1. V was clipped by 3 bases and J by 7 bases; unmatched bases: 7. The CDR3 consists of 15 residues. Germline CDR1 and CDR2: SGHTA and FQGNSA. CDR3 nucleotides: TGTGCCAGCAGCTTCGAACAGGGGGCTGGCCAGCCCCAGCATTTT. Translating it yields CASSFEQGAGQPQHF.

This clone occurred once. The J gene is TRBJ1-4, the V gene TRBV5-1, with TRBD1 matching 7 bases. V gave up 7 bases and J gave up 4 bases; unmatched junction bases: 10. The CDR3 runs to 15 residues. Germline CDR1 reads SGHRS; CDR2 reads YFSETQ. The CDR3 spells CASCPQGGYNEKLFF. The CDR3 DNA is TGCGCCAGCTGCCCTCAGGGGGGTTATAATGAAAAACTGTTTTTT. Based on the CDR3 plus reference TRBV5-1 and TRBJ1-4, the full variable domain is KAGVTQTPRYLIKTRGQQVTLSCSPISGHRSVSWYQQTPGQGLQFLFEYFSETQRNKGNFPGRFSGRQFSNSRSEMNVSTLELGDSALYLCASCPQGGYNEKLFFGSGTQLSVL.

This clone appeared a few times. The chain has TRBV7-6 and TRBJ2-2, with TRBD1 matching 11 bases. Germline V CDR1 and CDR2: SGHVS, FNYEAQ. The CDR3 contains 14 residues. J gave up 7 bases and V 7 bases, and 5 bases lay outside the gene matches. The chain's CDR3 is CASNRDRGIGELFF. As DNA, the CDR3 is TGTGCCAGCAACCGGGACAGGGGGATCGGGGAGCTGTTTTTT. The full variable domain, its missing parts supplied by reference TRBV7-6 and TRBJ2-2, is GAGVSQSPRYKVTKRGQDVALRCDPISGHVSLYWYRQALGQGPEFLTYFNYEAQQDKSGLPNDRFSAERPEGSISTLTIQRTEQRDSAMYRCASNRDRGIGELFFGEGSRLTVL.

The chain links TRBV7-3 to TRBJ2-3; a weak D match, TRBD2 (5 bases). Germline loops: CDR1 SGHTA, CDR2 FQGTGA. The length of the CDR3 is 15 residues. V lost 4 bases to trimming and J lost 5 bases, with 16 bases between them. CDR3 protein: CASSYGRAAGDTQYF. The CDR3 DNA is TGTGCCAGCAGCTACGGGCGGGCGGCGGGAGATACGCAGTATTTT.

The rearrangement uses TRBV9 and TRBJ1-4; 9 bases align to TRBD1. Germline loops: CDR1 SGDLS, CDR2 YYNGEE. The CDR3 has 16 residues. V dropped 3 bases and J dropped 7; count of bases not matched to a gene: 10. The CDR3 protein is CASSAGTGINPEKLFF. CDR3 nucleotide sequence: TGTGCCAGCAGCGCCGGGACAGGGATTAACCCTGAAAAACTGTTTTTT.

The sample holds a few counts of this clone. This chain connects TRBV4-1 to TRBJ1-2; a weak D match, TRBD1 (6 bases). Germline V gene sequence: CDR1 MGHRA, CDR2 YSYEKL. The CDR3 has 15 residues. Between the trimmed V and J ends, which lost 0 bases and 4 bases, there was a span of 12 bases. CDR3 coding DNA: TGCGCCAGCAGCCAAGATTATGGAGGGGGCTATGGCTACACCTTC. Its translation is CASSQDYGGGYGYTF.

This chain connects TRBV5-5 to TRBJ2-2; D unclear. This CDR3 spans 14 amino acids. Looked up from germline, CDR1 is SGHKS and CDR2 is YYEKEE (reference sequence). The V and J ends lost 4 bases and 3 bases respectively, with 10 bases between them. This CDR3 reads CASSTIQYTGELFF. In DNA, the CDR3 is TGTGCCAGCAGCACCATACAGTACACCGGGGAGCTGTTTTTT.

This chain connects TRBV5-8 to TRBJ2-7, with 8 bases that match TRBD1. The junction had 7 bases not matched to a gene; V was cut back by 2 bases and J by 3 bases. Germline CDR1 reads SGHTS; CDR2 reads YDEGEE. This CDR3 region has 15 residues. CDR3 sequence (DNA): TGTGCCAGCAGCTTCGGCGGACAGGGAAACTACGAGCAGTACTTC. Its protein is CASSFGGQGNYEQYF.

The V gene is TRBV15, the J gene TRBJ2-5, with TRBD1 identical over 8 bases. The germline gives CDR1 LNHNV, CDR2 YYDKDF (reference sequence). The CDR3 is 15 residues long. The V segment lost 2 bases and the J segment 5 bases; nucleotides outside the gene matches: 7. This CDR3 is CATSRTRGLGETQYF. In nucleotides, the CDR3 is TGTGCCACCAGCAGAACCAGGGGGCTAGGGGAGACCCAGTACTTC.

This clone was seen once. The chain joins TRBV9 to TRBJ2-6; D is perhaps TRBD2 (6 bases). CDR1 is SGDLS and CDR2 is YYNGEE in the germline V gene. The CDR3 has 17 residues. V lost 4 bases and J lost 3, with 17 bases in between. The CDR3 here is CASSPRGTLVGANVLTF. For the CDR3, the DNA is TGTGCCAGCAGCCCACGGGGGACTCTTGTTGGGGCCAACGTCCTGACTTTC.

This clone was counted between two and nine times. Other DNA sequences in this specimen translate into the identical CDR3. The V call is TRBV9, the J call TRBJ1-2, with D unresolved. Germline loops: CDR1 SGDLS, CDR2 YYNGEE. The CDR3 has 16 amino acids. V gave up 4 bases and J gave up 3 bases, with 19 bases separating them. CDR3 amino acids: CASSHQKEGMDYGYTF. In DNA form, the CDR3 reads TGTGCCAGCAGCCATCAAAAGGAGGGCATGGACTATGGCTACACCTTC. The full variable domain, with the rest looked up from reference TRBV9 and TRBJ1-2, is DSGVTQTPKHLITATGQRVTLRCSPRSGDLSVYWYQQSLDQGLQFLIQYYNGEERAKGNILERFSAQQFPDLHSELNLSSLELGDSALYFCASSHQKEGMDYGYTFGSGTRLTVV.

The chain has TRBV19 and TRBJ1-3; no firm D call. V lost 8 bases, J lost 0 bases, and 8 bases lay in between. CDR3 length: 13 residues. The germline CDR1 and CDR2 sequences are LNHDA and SQIVND (reference sequence). The CDR3 DNA sequence: TGTGCCAGTTCGGACGTCTCTGGAAACACCATATATTTT. It is translated as CASSDVSGNTIYF.

The rearrangement uses TRBV25-1 and TRBJ2-5, with no clear D. Germline CDR1 reads MGHDK; CDR2 reads SYGVNS. With 1 base removed from V and 4 bases from J, the gap between germline ends came to 7 bases. This CDR3 has 13 residues. The CDR3 bases are TGTGCCAGCAGTGAATTTGGGGTAGAGACCCAGTACTTC. Residues: CASSEFGVETQYF.

V is TRBV7-8 and J is TRBJ1-1, with D maybe TRBD1 (5 bases). The germline gives CDR1 SGHVS, CDR2 FQNEAQ. The ends were cut back, 4 bases at V and 5 bases at J, with 14 bases in the middle. The CDR3 is made up of 14 amino acids. In DNA form, the CDR3 reads TGTGCCAGCAGCTCACAGGACTTTGTAACTGAAGCTTTCTTT. The encoded protein is CASSSQDFVTEAFF.

V is TRBV13 and J is TRBJ1-3; D ambiguous. From germline, CDR1 is PRHDT and CDR2 FYEKMQ (reference sequence). With 10 bases removed from V and 3 bases from J, the gap between germline ends came to 13 bases. This CDR3 has 13 amino acids. The CDR3 sequence: CATSWTVGNTIYF. As DNA, the CDR3 is TGTGCCACCTCCTGGACGGTTGGAAACACCATATATTTT.